This T cell receptor (beta chain) emerged from a study of blood T cell repertoires in COVID-19. Study-level information: In each case, the material was cDNA or gDNA derived from T cells, B-cell-depleted T cells, or PBMCs.

Under the authors' procedure: Cell counts per sample came from amplifying reference gene primers. Method: immunoSEQ multiplex PCR; TCRdb's copy keeps in-frame clones and lacks some. V, J and clone size are those of that table, while D and trimming were read from the DNA. The sample contains 150,000 to 200,000 clones, approximately 87% of which appear only once. Germline V lookup: CDR1 SGHNT, CDR2 YYREEE (reference sequence). V was shortened by 4 bases and J by 1 base, with 11 bases between the two germline ends. The CDR3 is 14 residues long. The chain joins TRBV5-4 to TRBJ1-1, with D perhaps matching TRBD1 (6 bases). The sequencing input was peripheral blood. The TCR was taken from a woman in her 70s with acute or convalescent COVID-19. The CDR3 here is CASSADRPNTEAFF. In DNA, the CDR3 is TGTGCCAGCAGCGCGGACAGACCGAACACTGAAGCTTTCTTT.